Following are 14 T cell receptor beta chains from one sample sequenced in a study of cytomegalovirus exposure and HLA in healthy donors. The PCR ran on 60 Vbeta and 13 Jbeta primers. The method was immunoSEQ multiplex PCR; TCRdb's version includes in-frame clones alone and lacks a portion of them. The data hold around 100,000 clones, with about 76% observed a single time. The sample consisted of PBMCs. Receptor source: a man aged 30-40 years in good health and CMV-seropositive.

The rearrangement uses TRBV2 and TRBJ2-3; weak D call: TRBD1 (6 bases). The CDR3 spans 14 residues. CDR1 is SNHLY and CDR2 is FYNNEI in the germline V gene. The V end lost 5 bases, the J end lost 0 bases, and 9 bases lay between the germline ends. CDR3 in amino acids: CASSPGVSTDTQYF. CDR3 coding DNA: TGTGCCAGCAGTCCAGGGGTTAGCACAGATACGCAGTATTTT.

This chain uses TRBV27 with TRBJ2-5; 11 nucleotides align to TRBD2. The CDR3 contains 14 residues. Germline V gene lookup returns CDR1 MNHEY and CDR2 SMNVEV (reference sequence). V shed 6 bases and J 3 bases; nucleotides not matched to a gene: 3. CDR3 amino acids: CASSSLAGEETQYF. The CDR3 DNA is TGTGCCAGCAGCTCACTAGCGGGGGAAGAGACCCAGTACTTC.

CDR3 loop: CSVVTGTDGYTF. In DNA form, the CDR3 reads TGCAGCGTCGTGACAGGGACCGATGGCTACACCTTC. The chain couples TRBV29-1 to TRBJ1-2; 7 positions match TRBD1. The germline CDR1 and CDR2 sequences are SQVTM and ANQGSEA. This CDR3 comprises 12 residues. V lost 6 bases and J lost 6; bases outside the gene matches: 7.

The rearrangement uses TRBV5-4 and TRBJ2-2; 7 nucleotides line up with TRBD1. There are 14 residues in the CDR3. Germline V lookup: CDR1 SGHNT, CDR2 YYREEE (reference sequence). V was pared by 5 bases and J by 2 bases, with 3 bases of the junction left unmatched. The chain's CDR3 is CASSWDRNTGELFF. CDR3 nucleotide sequence: TGTGCCAGCAGTTGGGACAGAAACACCGGGGAGCTGTTTTTT.

This chain joins TRBV5-4 and TRBJ1-5; TRBD1 matches at 10 bases. The CDR3 is made up of 15 amino acids. Germline lookup yields CDR1 SGHNT and CDR2 YYREEE (reference sequence). V was clipped by 4 bases and J by 3 bases; unmatched bases: 4. DNA for the CDR3: TGTGCCAGCAGCCACGGGACAGGGGACAATCAGCCCCAGCATTTT. Its translation: CASSHGTGDNQPQHF.

Of note for this clone: One junction end disagrees with the germline gene, perhaps due to a read error. This chain joins TRBV4-3 and TRBJ1-2; D gene ambiguous. CDR1 is LGHNA and CDR2 is YSLEER in the germline V gene. The CDR3 contains 14 residues. The CDR3 DNA sequence: TGCGCCAGCAGCCAAGATAGGAGGGAGCTCGGCTACCCCTTC. As protein: CASSQDRRELGYPF.

This clone was detected once. The CDR3 DNA follows: TGTGCCAGCAGCCCAGCGAGGAGTGGCTACACCTTC. Its protein is CASSPARSGYTF. The chain uses TRBV9 and TRBJ1-2; no reliable D call. V lost 4 bases and J lost 7, with 11 bases in between. The CDR3 is 12 residues long. Germline CDR1 reads SGDLS; CDR2 reads YYNGEE.

This clone has only one observation. This chain connects TRBV7-9 to TRBJ1-3; D uncertain. V was pared by 3 bases and J by 8 bases, with 17 bases between. CDR1 and CDR2 from the germline V gene are SEHNR and FQNEAQ (reference sequence). The CDR3 sequence is 15 residues long. The CDR3 sequence: CASSLSRERTDTIYF. CDR3 coding DNA: TGTGCCAGCAGCTTGTCAAGAGAACGCACGGACACCATATATTTT.

V and J are TRBV21-1 and TRBJ1-5; the table names TRBD1, a call not compared with the DNA. TRBV21-1 is a recognized pseudogene. This CDR3 spans 16 amino acids. As DNA, the CDR3 is TGTGCCAGCAGCAAAGGGGGACAGGGTCTCGATCAGCCCCAGCATTTT. Its translation is CASSKGGQGLDQPQHF.

This rearrangement joins TRBV6-5 to TRBJ1-2; TRBD1 is a possible D gene (6 bases). V was cut by 8 bases and J by 8 bases, with 12 bases left in between. There are 11 residues in the CDR3. Germline V gene data show CDR1 as MNHEY and CDR2 as SVGAGI. This CDR3 is CASRNREGYTF. As DNA, the CDR3 is TGTGCCAGCCGAAACAGGGAGGGCTACACCTTC.

This rearrangement joins TRBV5-1 to TRBJ2-1, with D perhaps matching TRBD2 (5 bases). The germline V gene has CDR1 SGHRS and CDR2 YFSETQ. The CDR3 is 15 residues long. V shed 2 bases and J shed 2 bases, with 11 bases lying between them. The CDR3 loop reads CASSFSAPTYNEQFF. The CDR3, as DNA: TGCGCCAGCAGCTTTAGCGCTCCAACCTACAATGAGCAGTTCTTC.

The rearrangement links TRBV2 to TRBJ2-5; 11 nucleotides agree with TRBD2. Germline V lookup: CDR1 SNHLY, CDR2 FYNNEI. The CDR3 spans 15 residues. The V gene end was trimmed by 5 bases and the J gene end by 5 bases; junction bases not matched to a gene: 7. The CDR3 DNA reads TGTGCCAGCAGTCCGGGACTAGCGGACGGGGAGACCCAGTACTTC. Translating gives CASSPGLADGETQYF.

The chain employs TRBV2 and TRBJ1-3, with 10 positions matching TRBD1. V was clipped by 4 bases and J by 4 bases; unmatched bases: 4. CDR3 size: 15 residues. Germline lookup yields CDR1 SNHLY and CDR2 FYNNEI. This CDR3 reads CASSGQGARGNTIYF. CDR3 DNA sequence: TGTGCCAGCAGTGGACAGGGGGCGCGGGGAAACACCATATATTTT.

The chain recombines TRBV6-1 with TRBJ1-5; possibly TRBD1 for D (5 bases). The CDR3 length is 13 residues. CDR1 and CDR2 (germline): MNHNS, SASEGT. Trimming took 9 bases from V and 4 from J, leaving 13 bases between them. This chain's CDR3 is CASASEGNQPQHF. Written as DNA, the CDR3 is TGTGCCAGTGCTAGCGAGGGGAATCAGCCCCAGCATTTT.